These 27 T cell receptor beta chains were sequenced from one sample in a study of identical twins. A single record per CDR3 protein comes from TCRdb applying MiXCR to the 5' RACE reads. The sample carries about 200,000 distinct CDR3 sequences, about 15% recorded once. These same data were also listed under a study on T cells expressing NK-cell markers.

What was sequenced was CD8+ T cells sorted from blood. These receptor sequences come from a woman aged 18-30 years in good health.

This clonotype was observed a few times. CDR3 loop: CASRPPVAGRYNEQFF. In DNA form, the CDR3 reads TGTGCCAGCAGGCCGCCGGTAGCGGGCAGGTACAATGAGCAGTTCTTC. The rearrangement uses TRBV9 and TRBJ2-1, with 7 bases fitting TRBD2. Germline V gives CDR1 SGDLS, CDR2 YYNGEE. Germline trimming cut 5 bases from V and 4 bases from J; bases unmatched to any gene: 12. This CDR3 has 16 amino acids.

On this clonotype itself: Its ends do not fully match the called genes, so a read error is possible. The chain employs TRBV15 and TRBJ1-1; 7 nucleotides match TRBD1. Germline V CDR1 and CDR2: LNHNV, YYDKDF (reference sequence). CDR3 length equals 14 residues. CDR3 in DNA: TGTGCCACCAGCCCAACAGGGGTAGGGACTGAGGCTTTCTTT. Protein sequence: CATSPTGVGTEAFF.

The chain uses TRBV15 and TRBJ2-1; 7 bases align to TRBD2. J lost 6 bases, V lost 5 bases, and 13 bases had no gene match. CDR1 is LNHNV, CDR2 YYDKDF, per germline (reference sequence). The CDR3 covers 16 residues. In DNA form, the CDR3 reads TGTGCCACCAGCGGTCCTAGCGGAATCTGGGGCAATGAGCAGTTCTTC. Translating it yields CATSGPSGIWGNEQFF.

This clonotype showed up just a few times. The chain is built from TRBV12-3 or TRBV12-4 and TRBJ1-3; no firm D call. V was shortened by 6 bases and J by 9 bases, with 9 bases between the two germline ends. CDR3 size: 11 residues. The DNA for the CDR3 is TGTGCCAGCAGACGTTTGTCCACCATATATTTT. It encodes CASRRLSTIYF.

The chain joins TRBV4-2 to TRBJ2-7, with D possibly TRBD2 on 6 matching bases. Germline V gives CDR1 LGHNA, CDR2 YNFKEQ. The CDR3 covers 15 residues. Trimming took off 0 bases at V and 3 bases at J, with 12 bases between the two ends. The CDR3 region has the DNA TGTGCCAGCAGCCAAGAGGGGGGATACGGCTACGAGCAGTACTTC. Its translation is CASSQEGGYGYEQYF.

The rearrangement uses TRBV7-6 and TRBJ1-6; D perhaps matches TRBD1 (6 bases). Germline V gene data show CDR1 as SGHVS and CDR2 as FNYEAQ. This CDR3 has 14 amino acids. Trimming took off 2 bases at V and 6 bases at J, with 8 bases between the two ends. DNA of the CDR3: TGTGCCAGCAGCTTATGGGGGGCTAATTCACCCCTCCACTTT. Its protein product is CASSLWGANSPLHF.

The count of this clonotype is one. The chain employs TRBV6-2 or TRBV6-3 and TRBJ2-1; 9 bases are a match to TRBD1. Germline lookup yields CDR1 MNHEY and CDR2 SVGEGT. The trim removed 6 bases at V and 7 bases at J, leaving 7 bases unmatched. This CDR3 comprises 14 residues. CDR3 DNA: TGTGCCAGCAGCCGGGACAGGGAGGTGAATGAGCAGTTCTTC. This encodes CASSRDREVNEQFF.

The table lists this clonotype with a few counts. The gene calls are TRBV7-6 and TRBJ2-1; the D gene is possibly TRBD2 (5 bases). The CDR3 is 12 amino acids. Between the trimmed V and J ends, which lost 2 bases and 14 bases, there was a span of 13 bases. Germline V gene sequence: CDR1 SGHVS, CDR2 FNYEAQ. The CDR3 spells CASSLTEGPEFF. The DNA for the CDR3 is TGTGCCAGCAGCTTAACCGAGGGCCCCGAGTTCTTC.

This clonotype was observed a handful of times. The chain carries TRBV5-1 and TRBJ2-1; D tentatively fits TRBD1 or TRBD2 (6 bases each). The CDR3 sequence is 15 residues long. V lost 3 bases and J lost 5, with 15 bases in between. Germline V gene data show CDR1 as SGHRS and CDR2 as YFSETQ. The CDR3 here is CASSSRRGSNNEQFF. In DNA, the CDR3 is TGCGCCAGCAGCTCCAGGAGGGGGTCGAACAATGAGCAGTTCTTC.

V gene TRBV3-1 combines with J gene TRBJ2-3, with 13 bases lining up with TRBD2. With 3 bases clipped from V and 4 bases from J, the junction kept 19 bases outside the gene matches. The germline V gene encodes CDR1 LGHDT and CDR2 YNNKEL (reference sequence). The CDR3 is 21 residues long. The CDR3 sequence: CASSHPRTSGGPRHDSDTQYF. For the CDR3, the DNA is TGTGCCAGCAGCCACCCCAGGACTAGCGGGGGCCCTCGCCACGATTCAGATACGCAGTATTTT.

There are a few counts of this clonotype. V and J are TRBV12-3 or TRBV12-4 and TRBJ2-3; D gene uncertain. The CDR3 consists of 13 residues. V lost 5 bases and J 8 bases, leaving 14 bases between the germline ends. The DNA of the CDR3 is TGTGCCAGCAGTCCCCGGGCGGAAGGTACGCAGTATTTT. This encodes CASSPRAEGTQYF.

The CDR3 loop reads CASSSSGPPTEAFF. The CDR3 DNA follows: TGTGCCAGCAGCTCCTCGGGGCCTCCAACTGAAGCTTTCTTT. This sequence joins TRBV7-9 and TRBJ1-1; TRBD1 might be the D (5 bases). The germline V gene has CDR1 SEHNR and CDR2 FQNEAQ (reference sequence). The V gene lost 4 bases and the J gene lost 5 bases, with 14 bases spanning the gap. The CDR3 has 14 residues.

A few counts support this clonotype. This chain joins TRBV5-1 and TRBJ2-1, with 8 bases identical to TRBD1. Trimming took 3 bases from V and 5 from J; bases not matched to a gene: 7. Germline V gene data show CDR1 as SGHRS and CDR2 as YFSETQ. This CDR3 region has 15 residues. CDR3 protein: CASSSPGTGDNEQFF. CDR3 DNA: TGCGCCAGCAGCTCGCCCGGGACAGGAGACAATGAGCAGTTCTTC.

On this clonotype: This may come from a read error, since a much larger clone is one base off. This chain uses TRBV27 with TRBJ1-3; D is uncertain. CDR3 length equals 11 residues. Germline V gene sequence: CDR1 MNHEY, CDR2 SMNVEV (reference sequence). The V and J ends lost 6 bases and 3 bases respectively, with 3 bases between them. CDR3 residues: CASRFGNTIYF. CDR3 nucleotides: TGTGCCAGCAGGTTTGGAAACACCATATATTTT.

In this sample, this clonotype turned up a few times. The gene calls are TRBV20-1 and TRBJ2-7; D may be TRBD1 (5 bases). V lost 0 bases, J lost 0 bases, and 12 bases lay in between. From germline, CDR1 is DFQATT and CDR2 SNEGSKA (reference sequence). The CDR3 is 15 amino acids. CDR3 in amino acids: CSARDRQQYSYEQYF. The CDR3 bases are TGCAGTGCTAGAGACCGACAGCAGTACTCCTACGAGCAGTACTTC.

The rearrangement uses TRBV6-2 or TRBV6-3 and TRBJ2-5; D might be TRBD2 (5 bases). V lost 2 bases and J lost 3, with 16 bases in between. The CDR3 covers 16 residues. From germline, CDR1 is MNHEY and CDR2 SVGEGT. CDR3 in DNA: TGTGCCAGCAGTTACGTCGGGGTGCCCTTTGAAGAGACCCAGTACTTC. Translation gives CASSYVGVPFEETQYF.

Only a few counts were recorded for this clonotype. The rearrangement uses TRBV12-3 or TRBV12-4 and TRBJ2-7; D is unclear. The CDR3 extends over 12 amino acids. The V end was cut by 4 bases, the J end by 3 bases, with 7 bases between. CDR3 in amino acids: CASSSDHYEQYF. In DNA, the CDR3 is TGTGCCAGCAGTTCAGACCACTACGAGCAGTACTTC.

The rearrangement links TRBV11-1 to TRBJ2-7, with D unclear. The CDR3 loop spans 14 amino acids. Trimming removed 3 bases at V and 0 bases at J, with 9 bases between. Germline V gene data show CDR1 as SGHAT and CDR2 as FQDESV (reference sequence). The CDR3 spells CASSFEFNSYEQYF. The DNA for the CDR3 is TGTGCCAGCAGCTTTGAATTCAACTCCTACGAGCAGTACTTC.

This rearrangement joins TRBV27 to TRBJ1-1; a possible D gene is TRBD1 (6 bases). V lost 8 bases and J 5 bases, leaving 15 bases between the germline ends. The CDR3 is made up of 13 amino acids. CDR1 is MNHEY and CDR2 is SMNVEV in the germline V gene (reference sequence). The CDR3 here is CASSRGAGTEAFF. CDR3 coding DNA: TGTGCCAGCTCCCGGGGGGCAGGGACTGAAGCTTTCTTT.

This clonotype was observed a few times. The chain employs TRBV3-1 and TRBJ2-1, with 13 bases lining up with TRBD2. Per the germline V gene, CDR1 is LGHDT and CDR2 is YNNKEL (reference sequence). CDR3 length: 16 residues. Unmatched junction bases numbered 1, after V lost 1 base and J lost 4 bases. The CDR3 coding sequence is TGTGCCAGCAGCCAAGTGGGACTAGCGGGATACAATGAGCAGTTCTTC. This gives the protein CASSQVGLAGYNEQFF.

The chain links TRBV9 to TRBJ2-7, with D perhaps TRBD1 or TRBD2 (6 bases each). The V gene's germline CDR1 is SGDLS and CDR2 YYNGEE. Trimming removed 0 bases from V and 3 bases from J, with 10 bases in between. The CDR3 is 14 amino acids. CDR3 in DNA: TGTGCCAGCAGCGTAGGGGGGGCCCTCTACGAGCAGTACTTC. This translates into CASSVGGALYEQYF.

This chain joins TRBV27 and TRBJ2-3; TRBD2 agrees at 13 bases. The V and J ends lost 8 bases and 3 bases, in that order; junction bases with no gene match: 8. Looked up from germline, CDR1 is MNHEY and CDR2 is SMNVEV (reference sequence). There are 16 residues in the CDR3. Here the CDR3 reads CASGGLAGRGTDTQYF. The CDR3 bases are TGTGCCAGCGGGGGACTAGCGGGAAGGGGGACAGATACGCAGTATTTT.

The chain carries TRBV20-1 and TRBJ2-5, with TRBD2 identical over 13 bases. The ends lost 5 bases at V and 2 bases at J; junction bases unmatched: 8. Germline lookup yields CDR1 DFQATT and CDR2 SNEGSKA (reference sequence). There are 16 residues in the CDR3. The CDR3 loop is CSAPNPGLAGQETQYF. The CDR3 nucleotides are TGCAGTGCTCCTAATCCGGGACTAGCGGGGCAAGAGACCCAGTACTTC.

At least ten counts were recorded for this clonotype. The rearrangement links TRBV20-1 to TRBJ1-1; D is unresolved. V was pared by 7 bases and J by 5 bases, with 11 bases between. The CDR3 runs 11 residues. Germline CDR1 is DFQATT and CDR2 is SNEGSKA (reference sequence). CDR3 in amino acids: CSVLVGTEAFF. The CDR3, as DNA: TGCAGTGTTCTGGTTGGGACTGAAGCTTTCTTT.

This clonotype was counted ten times or more. CDR3 coding DNA: TGCAGTGCCCGGGGCCTGGACAGTCCCTACAATGAGCAGTTCTTC. Translated: CSARGLDSPYNEQFF. The chain couples TRBV20-1 to TRBJ2-1; TRBD1 might be the D (6 bases). V lost 6 bases and J lost 2, with 17 bases in between. The germline CDR1 and CDR2 sequences are DFQATT and SNEGSKA (reference sequence). This CDR3 is built from 15 residues.

The chain links TRBV20-1 to TRBJ2-1; a possible D gene is TRBD2 (6 bases). The CDR3 sequence is 13 residues long. Germline CDR1 and CDR2: DFQATT and SNEGSKA (reference sequence). V lost 5 bases, J lost 6 bases, and 14 bases lay in between. As DNA, the CDR3 is TGCAGTGCTGAGACCGGGACTTCCAATGAGCAGTTCTTC. Amino acid sequence: CSAETGTSNEQFF.

The chain carries TRBV6-2 or TRBV6-3 and TRBJ2-1; D unresolved. The V end lost 2 bases, the J end lost 4 bases, and 6 bases lay between the germline ends. CDR3 length equals 13 residues. CDR1 and CDR2 (germline): MNHEY, SVGEGT. The CDR3 coding sequence is TGTGCCAGCAGTTACCGCGGTTACAATGAGCAGTTCTTC. It codes for CASSYRGYNEQFF.